The sequence of this TCR beta chain was determined in a study of blood T cell repertoires in COVID-19. In the study overall: COVID-19 samples, acute and convalescent, were from the United States, Italy and Spain. PBMCs, B-cell-depleted T cells, or T cells were the source of the cDNA or gDNA that made up the material.

This CDR3 spans 16 amino acids. Looked up from germline, CDR1 is SEHNR and CDR2 is FQNEAQ (reference sequence). With 1 base clipped from V and 0 bases from J, the junction kept 0 bases outside the gene matches. TCRdb's table, derived via immunoSEQ multiplex PCR, lists solely in-frame clones and lacks some. The table includes around 120,000 clones, approximately 80% detected once. The source material was peripheral blood. This chain links TRBV7-9 with TRBJ1-3; 10 bases match TRBD1. This clonotype was sampled from a woman older than 75 with acute or convalescent COVID-19. As DNA, the CDR3 is TGTGCCAGCAGCTTAGGGACAGGGGGCTCTGGAAACACCATATATTTT. Its translation is CASSLGTGGSGNTIYF.